The clone carrying this T cell receptor (beta chain) was counted at least ten times. This CDR3 has 15 residues. Germline-derived CDR1 and CDR2 are GTSNPN and SVGIG (reference sequence). Trimming took off 4 bases at V and 3 bases at J, with 17 bases between the two ends. This specimen comes from a study of early T cells in non-severe SARS-CoV-2 infection. Study-level background: Unsorted whole blood bulk RNA was sequenced, with unpaired chains.

From the 5' RACE reads, TCRdb called clonotypes with MiXCR, one entry per CDR3 protein. The repertoire holds about 83,000 distinct CDR3 sequences, with roughly an eighth as singletons. The rearrangement joins TRBV30 to TRBJ2-3; D is uncertain. Sequencing was carried out using whole blood. This TCR derives from an adult who was a healthcare worker with PCR-confirmed SARS-CoV-2 infection or an uninfected control (not recorded which). CDR3 residues: CAWNPTPEKTDTQYF. The DNA for the CDR3 is TGTGCCTGGAACCCGACGCCGGAGAAAACAGATACGCAGTATTTT.